Detailed here is one TCR beta chain. Its antigen is currently unknown. This record comes from a study of cytomegalovirus exposure and HLA in healthy donors. The data were produced by immunoSEQ multiplex PCR, yet TCRdb's version contains in-frame clones alone and is incomplete. The table has fewer than 400,000 clones, roughly 88% seen once; the top ten hold under 0.85%. The donors belonged to the roughly 110-subject validation cohort, separate from the roughly 670-subject first cohort. Study-level points and caveats: Associated with cytomegalovirus, according to the listing, were some 180 TCR beta chains. Reportedly, cytomegalovirus status was diagnosed with high sensitivity and specificity. Specific recognition of CMV antigens was confirmed in vitro for a few chains (all CMV-associated).

This CDR3 spans 14 amino acids. Looked up from germline, CDR1 is PRHDT and CDR2 is FYEKMQ (reference sequence). The V and J ends lost 5 bases and 7 bases, in that order; junction bases with no gene match: 7. The sample consisted of PBMCs. V and J are TRBV13 and TRBJ2-1, with TRBD1 identical over 8 bases. The sequence was collected from a woman under 30 in good health and CMV-seronegative. The CDR3 loop is CASSLRQGRNEQFF. Here the CDR3 DNA reads TGTGCCAGCAGCCTAAGACAGGGGAGGAATGAGCAGTTCTTC. The full variable domain, with the rest looked up from reference TRBV13 and TRBJ2-1, is AAGVIQSPRHLIKEKRETATLKCYPIPRHDTVYWYQQGPGQDPQFLISFYEKMQSDKGSIPDRFSAQQFSDYHSELNMSSLELGDSALYFCASSLRQGRNEQFFGPGTRLTVL.